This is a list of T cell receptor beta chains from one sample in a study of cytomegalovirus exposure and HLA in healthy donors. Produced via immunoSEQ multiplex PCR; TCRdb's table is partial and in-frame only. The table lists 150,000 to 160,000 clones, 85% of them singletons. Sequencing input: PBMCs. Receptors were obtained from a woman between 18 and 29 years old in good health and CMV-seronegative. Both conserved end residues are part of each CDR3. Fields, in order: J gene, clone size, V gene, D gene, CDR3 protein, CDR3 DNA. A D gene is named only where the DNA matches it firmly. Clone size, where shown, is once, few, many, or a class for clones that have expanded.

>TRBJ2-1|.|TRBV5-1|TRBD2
CASYGGAGGPNEQFF
TGCGCCAGCTACGGGGGGGCGGGAGGTCCTAATGAGCAGTTCTTC
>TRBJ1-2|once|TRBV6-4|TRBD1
CANPGTGGSCGYTF
TGTGCCAACCCCGGGACAGGGGGCTCTTGTGGCTACACCTTC
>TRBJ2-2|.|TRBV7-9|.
CSSSPTTRDRTSGELFF
TGTTCCAGCAGCCCGACAACACGTGACAGGACATCCGGGGAGCTGTTTTTT
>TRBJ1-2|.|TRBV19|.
CASSIAAGQGYGYTF
TGTGCCAGTAGTATAGCCGCGGGGCAGGGCTATGGCTACACCTTC
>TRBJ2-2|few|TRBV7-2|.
CASSLRQTNTGELFF
TGTGCCAGCAGCCTTAGGCAGACTAACACCGGGGAGCTGTTTTTT
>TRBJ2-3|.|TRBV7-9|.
CASTSGRTSTDTQYF
TGTGCCAGCACGAGCGGAAGAACTAGCACAGATACGCAGTATTTT
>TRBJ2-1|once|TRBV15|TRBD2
CATRAGGRVEQFF
TGTGCCACCAGGGCGGGGGGGCGAGTTGAGCAGTTCTTC
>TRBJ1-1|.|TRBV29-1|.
CSVPGNMNTEAFF
TGCAGCGTTCCCGGGAACATGAACACTGAAGCTTTCTTT
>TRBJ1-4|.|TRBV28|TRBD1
CASGLWGTGVTNEKLFF
TGTGCCAGCGGTCTCTGGGGGACAGGGGTAACTAATGAAAAACTGTTTTTT
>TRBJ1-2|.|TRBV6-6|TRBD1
CASTGTGIYGYTF
TGTGCCAGTACCGGGACAGGGATCTATGGCTACACCTTC
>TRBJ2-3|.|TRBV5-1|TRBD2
CASSLAGTSSTDTQYF
TGCGCCAGCAGCTTGGCCGGGACTAGCTCCACAGATACGCAGTATTTT
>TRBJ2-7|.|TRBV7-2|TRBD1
CASRRDRGRSYEQYF
TGTGCCAGCAGGCGGGACAGGGGGCGCAGCTACGAGCAGTACTTC
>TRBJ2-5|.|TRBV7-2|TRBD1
CASSPNRDRVETQYF
TGTGCCAGCAGCCCAAACCGGGACAGGGTAGAGACCCAGTACTTC
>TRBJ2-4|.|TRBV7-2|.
CASSSIGQVAKNIQYF
TGTGCCAGCAGCTCTATAGGACAAGTAGCCAAAAACATTCAGTACTTC
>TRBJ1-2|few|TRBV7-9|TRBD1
CASSLGGGRTNYGYTF
TGTGCCAGCAGCTTAGGAGGGGGCCGAACTAACTATGGCTACACCTTC
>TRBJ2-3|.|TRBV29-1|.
CSVDERSSAVDTQYF
TGCAGCGTTGATGAACGCTCGTCGGCGGTGGATACGCAGTATTTT
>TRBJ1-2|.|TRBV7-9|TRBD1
CASSQTFRNRGTNYGYTF
TGTGCCAGCAGCCAGACATTCAGGAACAGGGGAACTAACTATGGCTACACCTTC
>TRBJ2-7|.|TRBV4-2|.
CASSQDTSDSAYEQYF
TGTGCCAGCAGCCAAGATACGAGCGATTCGGCCTACGAGCAGTACTTC
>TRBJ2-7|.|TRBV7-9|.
CASSPRQSSYEQYF
TGTGCCAGCAGCCCTCGACAGTCTTCCTACGAGCAGTACTTC
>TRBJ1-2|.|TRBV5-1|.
CASSLPAGGGYTF
TGCGCCAGCAGCTTGCCGGCAGGTGGTGGCTACACCTTC
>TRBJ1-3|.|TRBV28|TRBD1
CASTDRVGNTIYF
TGTGCCAGCACGGACAGGGTCGGAAACACCATATATTTT
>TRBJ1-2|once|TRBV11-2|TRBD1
CASSPGTGVSYGYTF
TGTGCCAGCAGCCCCGGGACAGGGGTTAGCTATGGCTACACCTTC
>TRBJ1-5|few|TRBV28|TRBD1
CASRIQGAGPQHF
TGTGCCAGCAGGATACAGGGGGCTGGTCCCCAGCATTTT
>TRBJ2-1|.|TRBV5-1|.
CASSPRGAGPGNEQFF
TGCGCCAGCAGCCCGCGAGGAGCAGGGCCGGGCAATGAGCAGTTCTTC
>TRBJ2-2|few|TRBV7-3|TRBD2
CASSVGLASGELFF
TGTGCCAGCAGCGTGGGACTAGCGTCCGGGGAGCTGTTTTTT
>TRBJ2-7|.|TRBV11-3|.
CASSFYSGLSYEQYF
TGTGCCAGCAGCTTTTATAGCGGACTATCCTACGAGCAGTACTTC
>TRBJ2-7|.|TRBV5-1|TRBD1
CASSPGTGGPYEQYF
TGCGCCAGCAGCCCTGGGACAGGGGGCCCCTACGAGCAGTACTTC
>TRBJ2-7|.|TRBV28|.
CASSLRSVTVETRPYEQYF
TGTGCCAGCAGTTTAAGGAGTGTTACCGTGGAAACTAGGCCCTACGAGCAGTACTTC
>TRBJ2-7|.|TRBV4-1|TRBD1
CASSQEKGQGPYEQYF
TGCGCCAGCAGCCAAGAAAAGGGACAGGGGCCCTACGAGCAGTACTTC
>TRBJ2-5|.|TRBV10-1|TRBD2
CASSERAGVLETQYF
TGCGCCAGCAGTGAGCGGGCGGGAGTTCTGGAGACCCAGTACTTC
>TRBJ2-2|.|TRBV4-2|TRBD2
CASSQVGLADTGELFF
TGTGCCAGCAGCCAAGTCGGCCTAGCGGACACCGGGGAGCTGTTTTTT
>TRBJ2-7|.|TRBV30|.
CAWRQEKYEQYF
TGTGCCTGGAGACAGGAGAAATACGAGCAGTACTTC
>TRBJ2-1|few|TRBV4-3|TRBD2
CASSQEVAGALYNEQFF
TGCGCCAGCAGCCAAGAAGTAGCGGGGGCCTTATACAATGAGCAGTTCTTC